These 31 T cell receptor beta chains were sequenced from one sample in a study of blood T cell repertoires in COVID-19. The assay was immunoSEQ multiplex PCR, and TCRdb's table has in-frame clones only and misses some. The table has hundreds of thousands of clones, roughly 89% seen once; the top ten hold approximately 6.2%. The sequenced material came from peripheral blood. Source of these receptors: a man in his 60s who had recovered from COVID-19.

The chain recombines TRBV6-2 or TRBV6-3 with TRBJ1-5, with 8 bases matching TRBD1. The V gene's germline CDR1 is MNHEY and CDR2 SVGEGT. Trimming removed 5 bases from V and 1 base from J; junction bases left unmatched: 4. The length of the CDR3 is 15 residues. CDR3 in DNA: TGTGCCAGCAGTCAGGGACAGGTCAGCAATCAGCCCCAGCATTTT. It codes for CASSQGQVSNQPQHF.

The CDR3 nucleotides read TGTGCCACCAGCACCCTTGGACAGGGCAGGGGGTTGAGCAATCAGCCCCAGCATTTT. Amino acid sequence: CATSTLGQGRGLSNQPQHF. V is TRBV15 and J is TRBJ1-5, with 8 bases aligning to TRBD1. The CDR3 is 19 amino acids. Germline loops: CDR1 LNHNV, CDR2 YYDKDF (reference sequence). V shed 4 bases, J shed 1 base, and the junction held 15 bases outside the gene matches.

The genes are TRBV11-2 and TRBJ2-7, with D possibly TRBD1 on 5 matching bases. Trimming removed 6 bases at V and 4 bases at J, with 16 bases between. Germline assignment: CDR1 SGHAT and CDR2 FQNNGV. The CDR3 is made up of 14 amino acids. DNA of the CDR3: TGTGCCAGCAGACGGTCAGGGAATTTATACGAGCAGTACTTC. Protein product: CASRRSGNLYEQYF. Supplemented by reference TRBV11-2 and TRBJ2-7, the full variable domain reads EAGVAQSPRYKIIEKRQSVAFWCNPISGHATLYWYQQILGQGPKLLIQFQNNGVVDDSQLPKDRFSAERLKGVDSTLKIQPAKLEDSAVYLCASRRSGNLYEQYFGPGTRLTVT.

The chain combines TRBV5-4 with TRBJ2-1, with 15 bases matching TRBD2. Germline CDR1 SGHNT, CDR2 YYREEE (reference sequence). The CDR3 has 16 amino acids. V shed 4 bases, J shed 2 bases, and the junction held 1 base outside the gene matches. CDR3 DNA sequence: TGTGCCAGCAGCCGGACTAGCGGGAGGGCCTACAATGAGCAGTTCTTC. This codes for CASSRTSGRAYNEQFF.

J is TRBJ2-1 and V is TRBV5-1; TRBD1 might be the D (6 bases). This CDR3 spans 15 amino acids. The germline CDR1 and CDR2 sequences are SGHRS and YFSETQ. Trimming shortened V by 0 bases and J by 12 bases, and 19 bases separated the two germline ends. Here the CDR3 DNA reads TGCGCCAGCAGCTTGGCCGGGGACACTCCTCTCGGGCAGTTCTTC. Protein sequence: CASSLAGDTPLGQFF.

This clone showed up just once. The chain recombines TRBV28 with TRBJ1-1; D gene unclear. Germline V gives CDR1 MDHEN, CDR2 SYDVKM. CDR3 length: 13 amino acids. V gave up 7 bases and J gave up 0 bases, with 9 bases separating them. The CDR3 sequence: CASISVMNTEAFF. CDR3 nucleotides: TGTGCCAGCATCTCGGTTATGAACACTGAAGCTTTCTTT.

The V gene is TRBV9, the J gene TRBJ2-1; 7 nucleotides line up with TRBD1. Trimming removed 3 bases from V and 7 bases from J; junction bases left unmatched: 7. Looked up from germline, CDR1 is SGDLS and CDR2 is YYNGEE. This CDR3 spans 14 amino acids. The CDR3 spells CASSAPGQVNEQFF. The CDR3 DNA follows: TGTGCCAGCAGCGCCCCTGGACAGGTAAATGAGCAGTTCTTC.

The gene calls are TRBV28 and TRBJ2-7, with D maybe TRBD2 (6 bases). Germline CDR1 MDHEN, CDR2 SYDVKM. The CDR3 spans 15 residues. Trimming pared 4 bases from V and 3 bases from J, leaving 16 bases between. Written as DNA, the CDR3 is TGTGCCAGCAGTTCTACCGGGGGACTTAACTACGAGCAGTACTTC. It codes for CASSSTGGLNYEQYF.

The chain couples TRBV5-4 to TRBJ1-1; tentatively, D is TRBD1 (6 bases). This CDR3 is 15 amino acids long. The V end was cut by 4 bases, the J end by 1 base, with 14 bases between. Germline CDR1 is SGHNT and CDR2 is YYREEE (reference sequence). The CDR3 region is CASSPGGGQNTEAFF. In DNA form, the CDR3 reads TGTGCCAGCAGCCCGGGTGGGGGACAGAACACTGAAGCTTTCTTT.

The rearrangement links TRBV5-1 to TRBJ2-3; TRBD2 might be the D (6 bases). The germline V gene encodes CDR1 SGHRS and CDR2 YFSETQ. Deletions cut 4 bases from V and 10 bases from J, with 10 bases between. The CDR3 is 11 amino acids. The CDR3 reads CASSPGVSQYF. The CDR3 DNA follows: TGCGCCAGCAGCCCGGGGGTCTCGCAGTATTTT. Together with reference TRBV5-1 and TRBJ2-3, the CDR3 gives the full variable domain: KAGVTQTPRYLIKTRGQQVTLSCSPISGHRSVSWYQQTPGQGLQFLFEYFSETQRNKGNFPGRFSGRQFSNSRSEMNVSTLELGDSALYLCASSPGVSQYFGPGTRLTVL.

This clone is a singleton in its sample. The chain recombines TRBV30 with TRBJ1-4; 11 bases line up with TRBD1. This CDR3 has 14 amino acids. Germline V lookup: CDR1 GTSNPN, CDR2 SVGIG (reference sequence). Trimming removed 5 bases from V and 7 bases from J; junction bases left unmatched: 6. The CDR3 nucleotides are TGTGCCTGGGGACAGGGGGCTTTGTCTGAAAAACTGTTTTTT. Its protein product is CAWGQGALSEKLFF.

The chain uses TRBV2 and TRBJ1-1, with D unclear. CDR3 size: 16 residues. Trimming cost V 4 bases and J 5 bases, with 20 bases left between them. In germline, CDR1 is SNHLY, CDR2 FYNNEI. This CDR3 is CASSGWSKKGETEAFF. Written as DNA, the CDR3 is TGTGCCAGCAGTGGATGGTCAAAGAAGGGAGAGACTGAAGCTTTCTTT.

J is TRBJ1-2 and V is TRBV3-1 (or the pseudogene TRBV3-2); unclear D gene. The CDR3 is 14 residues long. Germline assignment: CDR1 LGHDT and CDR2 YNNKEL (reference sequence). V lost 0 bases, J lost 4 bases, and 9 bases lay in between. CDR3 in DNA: TGTGCCAGCAGCCAAGATTCAGGAACCTATGGCTACACCTTC. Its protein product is CASSQDSGTYGYTF.

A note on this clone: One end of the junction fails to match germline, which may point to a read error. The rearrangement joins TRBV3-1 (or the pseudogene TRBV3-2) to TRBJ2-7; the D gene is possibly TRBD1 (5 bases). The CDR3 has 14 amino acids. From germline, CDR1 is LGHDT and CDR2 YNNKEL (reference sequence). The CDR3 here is CASRQSTGSYEQYF. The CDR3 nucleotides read TGTGCCAGCCGCCAATCAACAGGATCTTACGAGCAGTACTTC.

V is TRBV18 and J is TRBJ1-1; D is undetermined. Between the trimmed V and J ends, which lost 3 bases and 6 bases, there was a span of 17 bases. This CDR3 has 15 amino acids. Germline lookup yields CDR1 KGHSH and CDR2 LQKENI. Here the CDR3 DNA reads TGTGCCAGCTCACCGGGAGTGCCAAGGGCGGCTGAAGCTTTCTTT. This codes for CASSPGVPRAAEAFF.

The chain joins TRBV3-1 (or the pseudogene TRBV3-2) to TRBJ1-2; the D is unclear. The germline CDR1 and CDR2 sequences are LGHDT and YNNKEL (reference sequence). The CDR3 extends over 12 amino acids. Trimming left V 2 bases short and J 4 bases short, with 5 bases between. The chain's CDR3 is CASSQCGYGYTF. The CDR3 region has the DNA TGTGCCAGCAGCCAATGCGGCTATGGCTACACCTTC.

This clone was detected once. As DNA, the CDR3 is TGTGCCAGCAGTGGCTTTGACAGGGTCCGAGAGACCCAGTACTTC. Its translation is CASSGFDRVRETQYF. This sequence joins TRBV6-4 and TRBJ2-5; TRBD1 matches 7 bases. The CDR3 length is 15 residues. Germline CDR1 MRHNA, CDR2 SNTAGT. The V gene end was trimmed by 4 bases and the J gene end by 4 bases; junction bases not matched to a gene: 9.

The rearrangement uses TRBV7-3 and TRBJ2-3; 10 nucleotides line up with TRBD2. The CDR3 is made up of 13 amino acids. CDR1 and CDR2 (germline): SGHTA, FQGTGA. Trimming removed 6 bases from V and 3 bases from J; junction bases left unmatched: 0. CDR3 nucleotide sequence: TGTGCCAGCAGACTAGCGGGGACAGATACGCAGTATTTT. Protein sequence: CASRLAGTDTQYF. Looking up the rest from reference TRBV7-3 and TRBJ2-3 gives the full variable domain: GAGVSQTPSNKVTEKGKYVELRCDPISGHTALYWYRQSLGQGPEFLIYFQGTGAADDSGLPNDRFFAVRPEGSVSTLKIQRTERGDSAVYLCASRLAGTDTQYFGPGTRLTVL.

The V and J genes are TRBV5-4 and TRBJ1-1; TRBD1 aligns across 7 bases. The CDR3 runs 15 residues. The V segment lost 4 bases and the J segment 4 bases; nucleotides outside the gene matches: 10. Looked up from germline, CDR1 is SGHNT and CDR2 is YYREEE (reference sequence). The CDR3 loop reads CASSAQQGSLTEAFF. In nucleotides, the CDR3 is TGTGCCAGCAGCGCTCAACAGGGGAGTCTCACTGAAGCTTTCTTT.

The CDR3 DNA sequence: TGCAGTGCTAGGGATCAGAGGAGAGCTTTCTTT. Residues: CSARDQRRAFF. The chain employs TRBV20-1 and TRBJ1-1, with D hard to call. The CDR3 has 11 amino acids. V lost 3 bases to trimming and J lost 10 bases, with 12 bases between them. Germline CDR1 reads DFQATT; CDR2 reads SNEGSKA (reference sequence).

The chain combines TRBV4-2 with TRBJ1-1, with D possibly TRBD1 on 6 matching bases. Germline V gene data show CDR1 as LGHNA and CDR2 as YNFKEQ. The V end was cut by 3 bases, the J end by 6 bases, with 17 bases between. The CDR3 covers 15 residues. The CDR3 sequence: CASSHLEGGESEAFF. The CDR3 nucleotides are TGTGCCAGCAGCCATCTCGAGGGGGGGGAGTCTGAAGCTTTCTTT.

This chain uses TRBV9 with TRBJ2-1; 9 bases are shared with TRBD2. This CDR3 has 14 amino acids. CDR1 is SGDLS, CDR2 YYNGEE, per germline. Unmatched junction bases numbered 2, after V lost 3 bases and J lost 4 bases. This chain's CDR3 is CASSETSGYNEQFF. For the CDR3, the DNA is TGTGCCAGCAGCGAGACTAGCGGTTACAATGAGCAGTTCTTC.

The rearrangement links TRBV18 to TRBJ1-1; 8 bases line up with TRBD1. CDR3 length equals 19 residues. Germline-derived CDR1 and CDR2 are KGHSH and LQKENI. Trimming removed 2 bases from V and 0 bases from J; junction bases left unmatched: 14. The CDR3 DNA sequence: TGTGCCAGCTCACCAGTCCACAGGGGGAATCCACACCTGAACACTGAAGCTTTCTTT. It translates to CASSPVHRGNPHLNTEAFF.

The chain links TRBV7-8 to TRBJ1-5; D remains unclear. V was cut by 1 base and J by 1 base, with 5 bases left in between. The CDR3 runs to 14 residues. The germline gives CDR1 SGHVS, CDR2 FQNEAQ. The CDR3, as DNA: TGTGCCAGCAGCTTAGACACGAGCAATCAGCCCCAGCATTTT. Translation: CASSLDTSNQPQHF.

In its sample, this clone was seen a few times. The CDR3 DNA follows: TGTGCCAGCAGCCAACTTTTTGGGCCAGCTTACAATGAGCAGTTCTTC. It codes for CASSQLFGPAYNEQFF. The rearrangement joins TRBV3-1 (or the pseudogene TRBV3-2) to TRBJ2-1, with D hard to call. The CDR3 length is 16 residues. With 2 bases removed from V and 4 bases from J, the gap between germline ends came to 15 bases. Germline V lookup: CDR1 LGHDT, CDR2 YNNKEL (reference sequence).

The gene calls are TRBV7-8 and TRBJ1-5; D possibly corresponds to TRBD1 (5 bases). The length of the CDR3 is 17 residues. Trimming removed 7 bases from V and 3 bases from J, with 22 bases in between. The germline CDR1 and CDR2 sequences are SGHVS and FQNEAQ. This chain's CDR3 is CASTYSGGWGDNQPQHF. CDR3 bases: TGTGCCAGCACATACTCTGGGGGGTGGGGTGACAATCAGCCCCAGCATTTT.

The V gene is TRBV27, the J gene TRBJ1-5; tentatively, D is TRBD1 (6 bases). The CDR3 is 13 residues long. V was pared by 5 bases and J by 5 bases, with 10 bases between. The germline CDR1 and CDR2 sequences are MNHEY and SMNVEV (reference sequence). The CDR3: CASSTGKYQPQHF. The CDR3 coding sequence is TGTGCCAGCAGTACAGGGAAATATCAGCCCCAGCATTTT.

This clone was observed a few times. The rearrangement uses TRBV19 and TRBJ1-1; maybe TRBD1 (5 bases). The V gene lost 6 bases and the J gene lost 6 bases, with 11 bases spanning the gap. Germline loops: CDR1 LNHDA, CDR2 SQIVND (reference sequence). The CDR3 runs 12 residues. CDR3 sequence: CASSDGGAEAFF. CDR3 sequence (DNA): TGTGCCAGTAGCGACGGGGGGGCTGAAGCTTTCTTT.

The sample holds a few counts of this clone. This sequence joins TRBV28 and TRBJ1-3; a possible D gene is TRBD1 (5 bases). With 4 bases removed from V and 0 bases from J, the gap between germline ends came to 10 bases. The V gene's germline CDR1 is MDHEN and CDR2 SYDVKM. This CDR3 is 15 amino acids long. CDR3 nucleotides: TGTGCCAGCAGTTACACAGGAGCCTCTGGAAACACCATATATTTT. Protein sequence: CASSYTGASGNTIYF.

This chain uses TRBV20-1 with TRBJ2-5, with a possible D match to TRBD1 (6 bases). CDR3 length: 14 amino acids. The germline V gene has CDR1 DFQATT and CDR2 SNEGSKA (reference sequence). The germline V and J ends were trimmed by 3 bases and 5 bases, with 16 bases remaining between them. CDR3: CSASGGSNWETQYF. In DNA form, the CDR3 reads TGCAGTGCTAGTGGGGGCTCAAACTGGGAGACCCAGTACTTC.

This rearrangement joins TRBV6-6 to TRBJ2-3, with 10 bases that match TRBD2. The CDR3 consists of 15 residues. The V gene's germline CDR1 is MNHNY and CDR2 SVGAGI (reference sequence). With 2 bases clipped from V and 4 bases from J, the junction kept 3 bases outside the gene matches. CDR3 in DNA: TGTGCCAGCAGTTACCCTAGCGGGAGTTCAGATACGCAGTATTTT. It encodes CASSYPSGSSDTQYF.